This T cell receptor (beta chain) was captured in a study of T cell responses to AZD1222 COVID-19 vaccine. Whole-study findings and limits: Donors skewed white British and female; clonal diversity was possibly underestimated.

This clone occurred a few times. The target antigen is unknown. Method: immunoSEQ multiplex PCR; TCRdb's copy keeps in-frame clones and lacks some. The sample consists of tens of thousands of clones, 87% of them appearing once. The CDR3 is 14 residues long. V lost 0 bases, J lost 6 bases, and 11 bases lay in between. Germline CDR1 SGDLS, CDR2 YYNGEE. The receptor was isolated from an adult who received the AZD1222 COVID-19 vaccine. Sequences were derived from peripheral blood, sampled 28 days after the second AZD1222 dose. The chain couples TRBV9 to TRBJ2-3; no clear D gene. CDR3: CASSVELVADTQYF. In DNA form, the CDR3 reads TGTGCCAGCAGCGTAGAATTAGTTGCGGATACGCAGTATTTT. The full variable domain, its missing parts supplied by reference TRBV9 and TRBJ2-3, is DSGVTQTPKHLITATGQRVTLRCSPRSGDLSVYWYQQSLDQGLQFLIQYYNGEERAKGNILERFSAQQFPDLHSELNLSSLELGDSALYFCASSVELVADTQYFGPGTRLTVL.